A selection of T cell receptor beta chains follows, all from one sample in a study of vaccination and CD4 T cells after COVID-19. MiXCR, run by TCRdb on the PCR reads, gives a single entry per CDR3 protein. Here the sample spans 13,000 or so distinct CDR3 sequences, 75% to 85% being singletons. For these receptors, no antigen is known. Sequencing input: CD4+ T cells from blood, cultured in vitro. The origin of the receptors is a human donor who had recovered from COVID-19. Both conserved end residues are part of each CDR3. The order of the fields is clone size, J gene, V gene, D gene, CDR3 DNA, CDR3 protein. The D gene is left open where the match is weak. Clone size appears in some rows only: once, few, many, or a class for an expanded clone.

size: few; J: TRBJ1-2; V: TRBV24-1; D: .; DNA: TGTGCCACCAGTGATAGGAGAGGGAACTATGGCTACACCTTC; CDR3: CATSDRRGNYGYTF
size: .; J: TRBJ2-1; V: TRBV29-1; D: TRBD2; DNA: TGCAGCGTTGAAATGGCTAGCGGGGGGACCAATGAGCAGTTCTTC; CDR3: CSVEMASGGTNEQFF
size: .; J: TRBJ1-2; V: TRBV19; D: .; DNA: TGTGCCACCCAACGCGTGGGTAGTGGCTACACCTTC; CDR3: CATQRVGSGYTF
size: .; J: TRBJ1-2; V: TRBV4-1; D: .; DNA: TGCGCCAGCAGTCAGGAAGGGGGCTATGGCTACACCTTC; CDR3: CASSQEGGYGYTF
size: once; J: TRBJ2-4; V: TRBV2; D: TRBD2; DNA: TGTGCCAGTCTAGCGGGACAACCCAAAAACATTCAGTACTTC; CDR3: CASLAGQPKNIQYF
size: .; J: TRBJ2-1; V: TRBV20-1; D: TRBD2; DNA: TGCAGTGCTGGAAGGGGACTAGTTGGTGAGCAGTTCTTC; CDR3: CSAGRGLVGEQFF
size: once; J: TRBJ2-3; V: TRBV15; D: TRBD2; DNA: TGTGCCACCAGCAGACCGGGACTAGCGCCTAGCACAGATACGCAGTATTTT; CDR3: CATSRPGLAPSTDTQYF
size: .; J: TRBJ2-2; V: TRBV29-1; D: TRBD1; DNA: TGCAGCGTTCCAAGACAGGGGGGCGGGGAGCTGTTTTTT; CDR3: CSVPRQGGGELFF
size: .; J: TRBJ1-2; V: TRBV7-9; D: .; DNA: TGTGCCAGCAGCTTAGGGGCAGGGGATGGCTACACCTTC; CDR3: CASSLGAGDGYTF
size: .; J: TRBJ1-5; V: TRBV20-1; D: TRBD1; DNA: TGCAGTGCTAGAGAGAAGCCAGGGGGTTCAAGCAATCAGCCCCAGCATTTT; CDR3: CSAREKPGGSSNQPQHF
size: .; J: TRBJ2-2; V: TRBV6-1; D: .; DNA: TGTGCCAGCAGTGAACGGCTAGCAGTTAACACCGGGGAGCTGTTTTTT; CDR3: CASSERLAVNTGELFF
size: .; J: TRBJ1-5; V: TRBV28; D: .; DNA: TGTGCCAGCAGTTTTGCACGAGTGGACAGAATTAGCAATCAGCCCCAGCATTTT; CDR3: CASSFARVDRISNQPQHF
size: few; J: TRBJ2-3; V: TRBV24-1; D: .; DNA: TGTGCCACCAGTCGGGCAGATACGCAGTATTTT; CDR3: CATSRADTQYF
size: .; J: TRBJ2-1; V: TRBV7-3; D: .; DNA: TGTGCCAGCAGCTTATCGGGACATCCCAATGAGCAGTTCTTC; CDR3: CASSLSGHPNEQFF
size: .; J: TRBJ2-2; V: TRBV20-1; D: TRBD1; DNA: TGCAGTGCTAGACAGACAGGGAGTAACACCGGGGAGCTGTTTTTT; CDR3: CSARQTGSNTGELFF
size: .; J: TRBJ2-3; V: TRBV7-2; D: TRBD1; DNA: TGTGCCAGCAGCCGGACAGGGGATAGTGTTACGCAGTATTTT; CDR3: CASSRTGDSVTQYF
size: .; J: TRBJ2-3; V: TRBV7-2; D: TRBD2; DNA: TGTGCCAGCAGCTTAGTGGGACTAGCCCCAGATACGCAGTATTTT; CDR3: CASSLVGLAPDTQYF
size: .; J: TRBJ2-7; V: TRBV27; D: .; DNA: TGTGCCAGCAGTTCGCGCCGGGGGCCCTACGAGCAGTACTTC; CDR3: CASSSRRGPYEQYF
size: once; J: TRBJ2-5; V: TRBV5-4; D: TRBD2; DNA: TGTGCCAGCAGCCTAGGGACTAGCGGGAGGCGGGGGGAGACCCAGTACTTC; CDR3: CASSLGTSGRRGETQYF
size: .; J: TRBJ1-2; V: TRBV30; D: .; DNA: TGTGCCTGGAGTGTACCAGGAGGTATTGGCTACACCTTC; CDR3: CAWSVPGGIGYTF
size: .; J: TRBJ1-5; V: TRBV15; D: TRBD1; DNA: TGTGCCACTACGGAGGGGGACAGGTTCCAGCCCCAGCATTTT; CDR3: CATTEGDRFQPQHF
size: .; J: TRBJ1-2; V: TRBV19; D: .; DNA: TGTGCCAGTAGACTCGACAGGCCAAACTATGGCTACACCTTC; CDR3: CASRLDRPNYGYTF
size: few; J: TRBJ1-6; V: TRBV6-2/TRBV6-3; D: .; DNA: TGTGCCAGCAGGCGCCTGGGCGGGAGAGCAGCCAATTCACCCCTCCACTTT; CDR3: CASRRLGGRAANSPLHF
size: .; J: TRBJ1-6; V: TRBV28; D: .; DNA: TGTGCCAGCAGTTTTTTAACTTCACCCCTCCACTTT; CDR3: CASSFLTSPLHF
size: .; J: TRBJ2-1; V: TRBV6-2/TRBV6-3; D: TRBD2; DNA: TGTGCCAGCAGCCCGCGGGAGGGCGTAAACAATGAGCAGTTCTTC; CDR3: CASSPREGVNNEQFF
size: .; J: TRBJ1-2; V: TRBV7-2; D: TRBD1; DNA: TGTGCCAGCAGCACACAAGGGGGGGCGGACAGGGGGCTTCCTGGCTACACCTTC; CDR3: CASSTQGGADRGLPGYTF
size: .; J: TRBJ1-2; V: TRBV7-2; D: .; DNA: TGTGCCAGCAGATGGGACCGGGGGAGGTATGGCTACACCTTC; CDR3: CASRWDRGRYGYTF
size: .; J: TRBJ1-5; V: TRBV24-1; D: TRBD1; DNA: TGTGCCACCAGTGAAACGAACAGGGGTGGGAGCAATCAGCCCCAGCATTTT; CDR3: CATSETNRGGSNQPQHF
size: .; J: TRBJ2-7; V: TRBV20-1; D: TRBD1; DNA: TGCAGTGCTAGAGGACAGGGGGGTACGCAGTACTTC; CDR3: CSARGQGGTQYF
size: .; J: TRBJ1-2; V: TRBV6-1; D: TRBD1; DNA: TGTGCCATCATAAGAGTCCAGGGGGCGGAGGGTTATGGCTACACCTTC; CDR3: CAIIRVQGAEGYGYTF
size: .; J: TRBJ1-1; V: TRBV15; D: TRBD1; DNA: TGTGCCACCAGCAGAGGACAGGGCTCGGGTACTGAAGCTTTCTTT; CDR3: CATSRGQGSGTEAFF
size: .; J: TRBJ2-7; V: TRBV20-1; D: TRBD2; DNA: TGCAGTGCCACCCCAACCCTTAGACTAGCGGGTATGACATACGAGCAGTACTTC; CDR3: CSATPTLRLAGMTYEQYF
size: .; J: TRBJ2-7; V: TRBV20-1; D: .; DNA: TGCAGTGCGGGGCTGGCAGGCGGATACGAGCAGTACTTC; CDR3: CSAGLAGGYEQYF
size: .; J: TRBJ1-6; V: TRBV6-4; D: .; DNA: TGTGCCAGCAGTGACAGGGGGAATTCACCCCTCCACTTT; CDR3: CASSDRGNSPLHF
size: .; J: TRBJ1-1; V: TRBV19; D: .; DNA: TGTGCCAGTAGTTCCCGGGGGTGGGACACTGAAGCTTTCTTT; CDR3: CASSSRGWDTEAFF
size: .; J: TRBJ2-1; V: TRBV10-2; D: TRBD2; DNA: TGCGCCACCTCAGGGTCCGATTTCCAGCGGGGTAACAATGAGCAGTTCTTC; CDR3: CATSGSDFQRGNNEQFF
size: .; J: TRBJ1-5; V: TRBV28; D: TRBD1; DNA: TGTGCCAGCGTGACAGGGGGCGAAAGCAATCAGCCCCAGCATTTT; CDR3: CASVTGGESNQPQHF
size: .; J: TRBJ2-7; V: TRBV20-1; D: TRBD1; DNA: TGCAGTGCTAGTGAGGGACAGGTCGTCGGGGAGCAGTACTTC; CDR3: CSASEGQVVGEQYF
size: .; J: TRBJ2-1; V: TRBV20-1; D: .; DNA: TGCAGTGCTACGGGGGGCCGGATCTACAATGAGCAGTTCTTC; CDR3: CSATGGRIYNEQFF
size: .; J: TRBJ1-1; V: TRBV11-3; D: .; DNA: TGTGCCAGCAGCTTATCCGCGGTCACTGAAGCTTTCTTT; CDR3: CASSLSAVTEAFF
size: .; J: TRBJ1-5; V: TRBV6-1; D: .; DNA: TGTGCCAGCAGTCGAGGGGGGTGGAATCAGCCCCAGCATTTT; CDR3: CASSRGGWNQPQHF
size: once; J: TRBJ2-7; V: TRBV21-1; D: .; DNA: TGTGCCAGCAGCAAAAGTTTTCCGGGACTAGGAAATTGCTACGAGCAGTACTTC; CDR3: CASSKSFPGLGNCYEQYF
size: .; J: TRBJ1-2; V: TRBV7-8; D: .; DNA: TGTGCCAGCAGCTTAGCGCCGGAGGGGTCCAGGGAAGGCTACACCTTC; CDR3: CASSLAPEGSREGYTF
size: .; J: TRBJ1-5; V: TRBV12-3/TRBV12-4; D: TRBD1; DNA: TGTGCCAGCAGCTTAGGACAGGGGATGAATCAGCCCCAGCATTTT; CDR3: CASSLGQGMNQPQHF
size: .; J: TRBJ2-7; V: TRBV19; D: TRBD2; DNA: TGTGCCAGTGGGCGGAGGACTAGCGGATCCTACGAGCAGTACTTC; CDR3: CASGRRTSGSYEQYF
size: .; J: TRBJ2-3; V: TRBV20-1; D: .; DNA: TGCAGTGCCACCGTGTCCCCCACAGATACGCAGTATTTT; CDR3: CSATVSPTDTQYF
size: few; J: TRBJ1-5; V: TRBV2; D: .; DNA: TGTGCCAGCGGGGATCTAGTAGGTCAGCCCCAGCATTTT; CDR3: CASGDLVGQPQHF
size: .; J: TRBJ2-1; V: TRBV12-3/TRBV12-4; D: TRBD2; DNA: TGTGCCAGCAGCCCCGGGACTAGCGGTTACAATGAGCAGTTCTTC; CDR3: CASSPGTSGYNEQFF
size: .; J: TRBJ1-2; V: TRBV12-3/TRBV12-4; D: .; DNA: TGTGCCAGCAGCAGGGCCAACTATGGCTACACCTTC; CDR3: CASSRANYGYTF
size: few; J: TRBJ1-1; V: TRBV27; D: .; DNA: TGTGCCAGCAGTTTTTCATCAGGGGTCAACACTGAAGCTTTCTTT; CDR3: CASSFSSGVNTEAFF
size: .; J: TRBJ2-3; V: TRBV6-1; D: .; DNA: TGTGCCAGCAGTGAAATACAGGGCACAGATACGCAGTATTTT; CDR3: CASSEIQGTDTQYF
size: few; J: TRBJ2-1; V: TRBV24-1; D: TRBD1; DNA: TGTGCCACCAGCCGACAGGGGCTCTACAATGAGCAGTTCTTC; CDR3: CATSRQGLYNEQFF
size: few; J: TRBJ2-1; V: TRBV11-2; D: TRBD2; DNA: TGTGCCAGCAGCTTAGCGGGAGCGGGGTACAATGAGCAGTTCTTC; CDR3: CASSLAGAGYNEQFF